Described below is a single T cell receptor (beta chain) sequence and its context. The ends lost 4 bases at V and 4 bases at J; junction bases unmatched: 9. CDR1 and CDR2 (germline): SGHDT, YYEEEE. The CDR3 is 15 residues long. These data come from a study of cytomegalovirus exposure and HLA in healthy donors. A multiplex PCR was run with 60 Vbeta primers and 13 Jbeta primers. Clones were read by immunoSEQ multiplex PCR, and TCRdb kept only the in-frame ones, dropping some. Of about 60,000 clones listed, 70% to 80% are singletons. This sequence joins TRBV5-6 and TRBJ2-7; the match to TRBD1 covers 9 bases. The sequencing sample was made of PBMCs. This TCR derives from a middle-aged woman in good health and CMV-seropositive. The CDR3 here is CASSGPTGGFYEQYF. CDR3 coding DNA: TGTGCCAGCAGCGGGCCGACAGGGGGTTTTTACGAGCAGTACTTC.